Listed here are 31 T cell receptor beta chains from one sample, sequenced in a study of cytomegalovirus exposure and HLA in healthy donors. Amplification used 60 Vbeta primers and 13 Jbeta primers. Method: immunoSEQ multiplex PCR; TCRdb's copy keeps in-frame clones and lacks some. The sample lists some 200,000 clones, around 80% occurring once. Sequenced sample: PBMCs. These receptors all stem from a woman aged 60 to 75 in good health and CMV-seropositive.

This chain uses TRBV19 with TRBJ2-3; TRBD2 aligns across 8 bases. The CDR3 loop spans 16 amino acids. The V segment lost 3 bases and the J segment 7 bases; nucleotides outside the gene matches: 12. Germline assignment: CDR1 LNHDA and CDR2 SQIVND (reference sequence). The CDR3 is CASSITGSGTPYTQYF. CDR3 sequence (DNA): TGTGCCAGTAGTATTACAGGTAGCGGGACCCCCTATACGCAGTATTTT. Supplemented by reference TRBV19 and TRBJ2-3, the full variable domain reads DGGITQSPKYLFRKEGQNVTLSCEQNLNHDAMYWYRQDPGQGLRLIYYSQIVNDFQKGDIAEGYSVSREKKESFPLTVTSAQKNPTAFYLCASSITGSGTPYTQYFGPGTRLTVL.

This chain links TRBV18 with TRBJ2-7; 14 nucleotides line up with TRBD2. Losses at the gene ends were 3 bases for V and 5 bases for J; bases not matched to a gene: 3. This CDR3 comprises 15 residues. Germline CDR1 reads KGHSH; CDR2 reads LQKENI. CDR3 amino acids: CASSPTSGGAHEQYF. The CDR3 DNA follows: TGTGCCAGCTCACCGACTAGCGGGGGGGCCCACGAGCAGTACTTC.

CDR3: CASSFTGLALAKNIQYF. CDR3 nucleotides: TGTGCCAGCAGCTTTACCGGACTAGCGTTGGCCAAAAACATTCAGTACTTC. The J gene is TRBJ2-4, the V gene TRBV5-8, with TRBD2 identical over 9 bases. V trimming: 2 bases; J trimming: 1 base; junction bases outside the gene matches: 7. The CDR3 is 17 amino acids. Germline-derived CDR1 and CDR2 are SGHTS and YDEGEE.

The chain has TRBV7-2 and TRBJ1-1; maybe TRBD1 (5 bases). Germline V CDR1 and CDR2: SGHTA, FQGNSA. The CDR3 loop spans 14 amino acids. Trimming removed 1 base at V and 4 bases at J, with 10 bases between. The CDR3 nucleotides are TGTGCCAGCAGCTTAGTGTGGCAGGGCACTGAAGCTTTCTTT. Amino acid sequence: CASSLVWQGTEAFF.

The chain recombines TRBV6-5 with TRBJ1-2; 8 bases are shared with TRBD1. V lost 2 bases, J lost 3 bases, and 5 bases stayed unmatched. The CDR3 has 15 residues. The germline gives CDR1 MNHEY, CDR2 SVGAGI. CDR3 sequence reads: CASSYMPGQDYGYTF. As DNA, the CDR3 is TGTGCCAGCAGTTACATGCCGGGACAGGACTATGGCTACACCTTC.

This clone has only a few counts. The chain is built from TRBV6-1 and TRBJ1-2; possible D gene TRBD1, 6 bases. The length of the CDR3 is 14 residues. Looked up from germline, CDR1 is MNHNS and CDR2 is SASEGT. V lost 7 bases, J lost 0 bases, and 12 bases lay in between. The CDR3, as DNA: TGTGCCAGCAAGGCCGGACAGACTAACTATGGCTACACCTTC. Translating gives CASKAGQTNYGYTF.

The V call is TRBV29-1, the J call TRBJ2-3, with D perhaps TRBD1 (6 bases). Germline assignment: CDR1 SQVTM and CDR2 ANQGSEA. V lost 5 bases and J 1 base, leaving 7 bases between the germline ends. This CDR3 has 12 residues. CDR3 nucleotides: TGCAGCGTTTCAGGGGGCACAGATACGCAGTATTTT. Protein product: CSVSGGTDTQYF.

This clone was picked up one time. The rearrangement links TRBV6-5 to TRBJ2-7; a possible D gene is TRBD2 (6 bases). This CDR3 region has 14 residues. Between the trimmed V and J ends, which lost 6 bases and 3 bases, there was a span of 15 bases. Per the germline V gene, CDR1 is MNHEY and CDR2 is SVGAGI. The DNA of the CDR3 is TGTGCCAGCAGGGACCCTGCGGGGAGCTACGAGCAGTACTTC. Translation: CASRDPAGSYEQYF.

V is TRBV5-5 and J is TRBJ2-2; 9 bases agree with TRBD1. Germline CDR1 and CDR2: SGHKS and YYEKEE (reference sequence). The length of the CDR3 is 15 residues. The junction had 5 bases not matched to a gene; V was cut back by 3 bases and J by 5 bases. This CDR3 is CASSSGTGYTGELFF. The DNA for the CDR3 is TGTGCCAGCAGCTCCGGGACAGGGTATACCGGGGAGCTGTTTTTT.

The chain uses TRBV19 and TRBJ1-6; TRBD1 matches 7 bases. The CDR3 has 18 amino acids. Germline CDR1 and CDR2: LNHDA and SQIVND (reference sequence). The V gene end was trimmed by 3 bases and the J gene end by 1 base; junction bases not matched to a gene: 9. DNA of the CDR3: TGTGCCAGTAGTATCCGTGCAGGGGGAAGTTCCTATAATTCACCCCTCCACTTT. Protein sequence: CASSIRAGGSSYNSPLHF.

This clone was seen a few times. This chain joins TRBV2 and TRBJ2-4, with unresolved D. Looked up from germline, CDR1 is SNHLY and CDR2 is FYNNEI. The CDR3 totals 14 residues. The V and J ends lost 7 bases and 0 bases respectively, with 10 bases between them. The CDR3 DNA reads as TGTGCCAGCATCCTAGAGCTAGCCAAAAACATTCAGTACTTC. Amino acids: CASILELAKNIQYF. Supplemented by reference TRBV2 and TRBJ2-4, the full variable domain reads EPEVTQTPSHQVTQMGQEVILRCVPISNHLYFYWYRQILGQKVEFLVSFYNNEISEKSEIFDDQFSVERPDGSNFTLKIRSTKLEDSAMYFCASILELAKNIQYFGAGTRLSVL.

This chain uses TRBV5-1 with TRBJ1-4; D is perhaps TRBD1 (6 bases). The length of the CDR3 is 15 residues. Trimming left V 4 bases short and J 4 bases short, with 14 bases between. Looked up from germline, CDR1 is SGHRS and CDR2 is YFSETQ. The CDR3 DNA sequence: TGCGCCAGCAGCCCAGCACAGGGAAATAATGAAAAACTGTTTTTT. Translated: CASSPAQGNNEKLFF.

This clone was observed a few times. The rearrangement uses TRBV23-1 and TRBJ1-6, with a possible D match to TRBD1 (6 bases). TRBV23-1 is placed among ORFs of uncertain function. This CDR3 spans 15 amino acids. V was pared by 4 bases and J by 6 bases, with 13 bases between. This CDR3 is CASSPTRTVNSPLHF. The CDR3 region has the DNA TGCGCCAGCAGTCCGACGCGGACAGTTAATTCACCCCTCCACTTT.

The chain employs TRBV11-2 and TRBJ2-5; the match to TRBD2 covers 10 bases. The CDR3 extends over 16 amino acids. Looked up from germline, CDR1 is SGHAT and CDR2 is FQNNGV. Germline trimming cut 6 bases from V and 4 bases from J; bases unmatched to any gene: 11. CDR3 sequence reads: CASSYNSGGRGETQYF. The CDR3 DNA follows: TGTGCCAGCAGTTACAATAGCGGGGGGCGGGGAGAGACCCAGTACTTC. Full variable domain (rest looked up from reference TRBV11-2 and TRBJ2-5): EAGVAQSPRYKIIEKRQSVAFWCNPISGHATLYWYQQILGQGPKLLIQFQNNGVVDDSQLPKDRFSAERLKGVDSTLKIQPAKLEDSAVYLCASSYNSGGRGETQYFGPGTRLLVL.

The CDR3 DNA reads as TGTGCCAGCACCCCTCGGGGGGGAGATACGCAGTATTTT. Translation: CASTPRGGDTQYF. This sequence joins TRBV7-9 and TRBJ2-3, with 8 bases identical to TRBD2. There are 13 residues in the CDR3. Per germline, CDR1 SEHNR and CDR2 FQNEAQ (reference sequence). Trimming removed 7 bases from V and 5 bases from J; junction bases left unmatched: 5.

The gene calls are TRBV29-1 and TRBJ2-7, with 7 bases identical to TRBD2. Germline loops: CDR1 SQVTM, CDR2 ANQGSEA. This CDR3 has 13 residues. V lost 3 bases and J lost 3; bases outside the gene matches: 5. CDR3 sequence: CSVDQGGGYEQYF. CDR3 nucleotides: TGCAGCGTTGATCAGGGCGGGGGCTACGAGCAGTACTTC.

The chain links TRBV14 to TRBJ1-4; D gene unclear. Germline V CDR1 and CDR2: SGHDN, FVKESK. This CDR3 has 15 residues. Trimming stripped 2 bases from V and 3 bases from J, with 10 bases between. Here the CDR3 reads CASSQNYGSNEKLFF. CDR3 DNA sequence: TGTGCCAGCAGCCAAAACTACGGGTCTAATGAAAAACTGTTTTTT.

CDR3: CASTTEEGTEAFF. The CDR3 coding sequence is TGTGCCAGCACCACCGAGGAGGGCACTGAAGCTTTCTTT. This sequence joins TRBV2 and TRBJ1-1; D is unresolved. Deletions cut 7 bases from V and 4 bases from J, with 13 bases between. This CDR3 contains 13 residues. Germline CDR1 is SNHLY and CDR2 is FYNNEI.

This sequence joins TRBV6-6 and TRBJ1-4, with 7 bases identical to TRBD1. The CDR3 has 14 residues. V shed 4 bases, J shed 7 bases, and the junction held 6 bases outside the gene matches. Germline CDR1 is MNHNY and CDR2 is SVGAGI (reference sequence). The CDR3 DNA follows: TGTGCCAGCAGTTCCCGACAGGGTGGTGAAAAACTGTTTTTT. This sequence encodes CASSSRQGGEKLFF.

This clone was seen a handful of times. The V call is TRBV4-1, the J call TRBJ2-5; TRBD1 is a possible D gene (5 bases). This CDR3 is 16 amino acids long. Germline CDR1 MGHRA, CDR2 YSYEKL. Trimming cost V 1 base and J 1 base, with 13 bases left between them. In DNA, the CDR3 is TGCGCCAGCAGCCAAGCAGCGACAGCCGGCCAAGAGACCCAGTACTTC. This codes for CASSQAATAGQETQYF.

The chain has TRBV2 and TRBJ2-3, with D perhaps TRBD1 (7 bases). Germline-derived CDR1 and CDR2 are SNHLY and FYNNEI. The V gene lost 6 bases and the J gene lost 3 bases, with 13 bases spanning the gap. The CDR3 has 14 amino acids. CDR3 residues: CASRIQGTTDTQYF. DNA of the CDR3: TGTGCCAGCAGAATACAGGGGACTACAGATACGCAGTATTTT.

The rearrangement joins TRBV6-5 to TRBJ1-1; D is unresolved. The germline V and J ends were trimmed by 4 bases and 10 bases, with 13 bases remaining between them. Germline CDR1 and CDR2: MNHEY and SVGAGI. The CDR3 runs to 12 residues. The CDR3 DNA is TGTGCCAGCAGTTTGCCCCCCAGCGCAGCTTTCTTT. Its protein product is CASSLPPSAAFF.

For this clone: The junction departs from germline at one end; a sequencing error may be responsible. The chain links TRBV2 to TRBJ1-2; the match to TRBD1 covers 9 bases. The length of the CDR3 is 14 residues. Germline CDR1 reads SNHLY; CDR2 reads FYNNEI. The CDR3 region has the DNA TGTGCCAGCAGTCCGGGACAGGGAAACTATGGCTACACTTTC. Protein product: CASSPGQGNYGYTF.

The chain carries TRBV15 and TRBJ1-4; no firm D call. Germline loops: CDR1 LNHNV, CDR2 YYDKDF (reference sequence). The CDR3 totals 16 residues. V gave up 1 base and J gave up 0 bases, with 9 bases separating them. As DNA, the CDR3 is TGTGCCACCAGCAGAGGCTGGACTGCAACTAATGAAAAACTGTTTTTT. Protein sequence: CATSRGWTATNEKLFF.

This chain uses TRBV6-5 with TRBJ1-2, with D possibly TRBD1 on 5 matching bases. Looked up from germline, CDR1 is MNHEY and CDR2 is SVGAGI. The CDR3 sequence is 14 residues long. V lost 7 bases and J lost 3, with 15 bases in between. The CDR3 loop is CASTDRELHYGYTF. DNA for the CDR3: TGTGCCAGCACCGACAGAGAGTTACACTATGGCTACACCTTC.

This chain connects TRBV9 to TRBJ1-3, with D possibly being TRBD1 (5 bases). The CDR3 is 14 amino acids. Germline V lookup: CDR1 SGDLS, CDR2 YYNGEE. Trimming removed 5 bases at V and 0 bases at J, with 9 bases between. The CDR3 loop is CASSTGNSGNTIYF. Here the CDR3 DNA reads TGTGCCAGCAGTACAGGTAACTCTGGAAACACCATATATTTT.

This rearrangement joins TRBV19 to TRBJ2-5; D remains ambiguous. V was shortened by 1 base and J by 5 bases, with 11 bases between the two germline ends. The CDR3 runs 14 residues. Germline V lookup: CDR1 LNHDA, CDR2 SQIVND (reference sequence). CDR3 sequence: CASSIAVALETQYF. Here the CDR3 DNA reads TGTGCCAGTAGTATAGCAGTAGCTTTGGAGACCCAGTACTTC.

The chain couples TRBV18 to TRBJ1-1; maybe TRBD1 (5 bases). V lost 2 bases and J 3 bases, leaving 7 bases between the germline ends. Germline values: CDR1 KGHSH, CDR2 LQKENI. There are 13 residues in the CDR3. CDR3 protein: CASSPSQDTEAFF. The CDR3 region has the DNA TGTGCCAGCTCACCATCACAGGACACTGAAGCTTTCTTT.

The chain is built from TRBV19 and TRBJ1-3; D remains ambiguous. Germline CDR1 is LNHDA and CDR2 is SQIVND (reference sequence). The CDR3 runs to 18 residues. V shed 3 bases and J shed 0 bases, with 18 bases lying between them. The chain's CDR3 is CASSIYGGRTYSGNTIYF. CDR3 nucleotide sequence: TGTGCCAGTAGTATTTATGGTGGGAGAACTTACTCTGGAAACACCATATATTTT.

This clone was recorded a few times. V usage is TRBV29-1 and J usage is TRBJ1-1, with no clear D. This CDR3 comprises 14 residues. V lost 7 bases, J lost 0 bases, and 15 bases lay in between. Germline V gene sequence: CDR1 SQVTM, CDR2 ANQGSEA. The CDR3 nucleotides are TGCAGCGCTTATCGGGAGGGATTGAACACTGAAGCTTTCTTT. This codes for CSAYREGLNTEAFF.

The chain has TRBV10-3 and TRBJ2-1; D unresolved. Looked up from germline, CDR1 is ENHRY and CDR2 is SYGVKD. The length of the CDR3 is 12 residues. V lost 5 bases and J lost 9, with 11 bases in between. This chain's CDR3 is CAISTTGGEQFF. Written as DNA, the CDR3 is TGTGCCATCAGTACTACGGGTGGTGAGCAGTTCTTC.